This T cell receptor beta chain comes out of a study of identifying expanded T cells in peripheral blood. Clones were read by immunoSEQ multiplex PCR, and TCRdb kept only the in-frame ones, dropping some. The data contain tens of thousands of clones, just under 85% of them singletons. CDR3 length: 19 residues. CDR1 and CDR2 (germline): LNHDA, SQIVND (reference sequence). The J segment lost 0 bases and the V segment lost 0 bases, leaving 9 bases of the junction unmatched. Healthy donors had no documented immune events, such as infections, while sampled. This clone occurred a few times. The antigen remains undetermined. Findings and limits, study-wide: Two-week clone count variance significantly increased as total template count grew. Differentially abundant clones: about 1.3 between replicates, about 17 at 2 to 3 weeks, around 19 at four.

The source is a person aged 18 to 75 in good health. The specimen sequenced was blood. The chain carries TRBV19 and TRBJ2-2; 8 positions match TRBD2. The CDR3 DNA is TGTGCCAGTAGTATAGATCAAGCGGGAGACCTAGCGAACACCGGGGAGCTGTTTTTT. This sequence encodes CASSIDQAGDLANTGELFF. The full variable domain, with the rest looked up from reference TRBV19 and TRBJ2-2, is DGGITQSPKYLFRKEGQNVTLSCEQNLNHDAMYWYRQDPGQGLRLIYYSQIVNDFQKGDIAEGYSVSREKKESFPLTVTSAQKNPTAFYLCASSIDQAGDLANTGELFFGEGSRLTVL.